The next 18 T cell receptor beta chains were all read from a single sample in a study of blood T cell repertoires in COVID-19. The data were produced by immunoSEQ multiplex PCR, yet TCRdb's version contains in-frame clones alone and is incomplete. The sample contains over 100,000 clones, about 87% of which appear only once. Sequencing was done on a sample of peripheral blood. Receptor source: a man aged 45-60 years with active COVID-19.

This chain joins TRBV3-1 (or the pseudogene TRBV3-2) and TRBJ2-2; 9 bases are a match to TRBD2. CDR1 LGHDT and CDR2 YNNKEL come from the germline V gene (reference sequence). V trimming: 4 bases; J trimming: 0 bases; junction bases outside the gene matches: 6. The CDR3 contains 17 residues. The CDR3 DNA is TGTGCCAGCAGCCCGCCCTTAGCGGGGGCGAACACCGGGGAGCTGTTTTTT. Its translation is CASSPPLAGANTGELFF.

The V call is TRBV6-2 or TRBV6-3, the J call TRBJ2-6; D not certain. V lost 4 bases, J lost 2 bases, and 12 bases lay in between. The CDR3 is 16 residues long. The V gene's germline CDR1 is MNHEY and CDR2 SVGEGT. The CDR3 protein is CASSWYGSPGANVLTF. The CDR3 DNA reads as TGTGCCAGCAGTTGGTACGGGTCCCCTGGGGCCAACGTCCTGACTTTC.

V and J are TRBV19 and TRBJ1-5; D is unclear. Germline V gene sequence: CDR1 LNHDA, CDR2 SQIVND (reference sequence). The V end was cut by 7 bases, the J end by 0 bases, with 10 bases between. The CDR3 loop spans 14 amino acids. The CDR3 DNA is TGTGCCAGTACGTATAGACATAGCAATCAGCCCCAGCATTTT. Translation gives CASTYRHSNQPQHF.

The count of this clone is one. J is TRBJ1-1 and V is TRBV19, with D perhaps matching TRBD1 (5 bases). Trimming took 3 bases from V and 3 from J, leaving 11 bases between them. Germline-derived CDR1 and CDR2 are LNHDA and SQIVND (reference sequence). The CDR3 contains 14 residues. The CDR3 here is CASSIAGPYTEAFF. The CDR3 nucleotides are TGTGCCAGTAGTATCGCGGGGCCCTACACTGAAGCTTTCTTT.

A single count supports this clone. This chain links TRBV9 with TRBJ2-5; the match to TRBD1 covers 7 bases. V was clipped by 0 bases and J by 2 bases; unmatched bases: 13. CDR3 length equals 18 residues. CDR1 and CDR2 (germline): SGDLS, YYNGEE. The CDR3 protein is CASSVAGAGQGVQETQYF. DNA of the CDR3: TGTGCCAGCAGCGTAGCAGGAGCAGGTCAGGGGGTTCAAGAGACCCAGTACTTC.

This clone is a singleton in its sample. This chain uses TRBV4-1 with TRBJ2-1; D unresolved. Trimming left V 0 bases short and J 0 bases short, with 9 bases between. This CDR3 region has 16 residues. Germline-derived CDR1 and CDR2 are MGHRA and YSYEKL. In DNA form, the CDR3 reads TGCGCCAGCAGCCAAGATGACTTCAGCTCCTACAATGAGCAGTTCTTC. Protein sequence: CASSQDDFSSYNEQFF.

The chain has TRBV30 and TRBJ1-5; a weak D match, TRBD1 (6 bases). The CDR3 loop spans 13 amino acids. The V gene's germline CDR1 is GTSNPN and CDR2 SVGIG (reference sequence). V lost 5 bases to trimming and J lost 5 bases, with 13 bases between them. CDR3 sequence (DNA): TGTGCCTGGGCGGGGGGCCTCGATCAGCCCCAGCATTTT. This translates into CAWAGGLDQPQHF. The variable domain in full, completed from reference TRBV30 and TRBJ1-5, reads SQTIHQWPATLVQPVGSPLSLECTVEGTSNPNLYWYRQAAGRGLQLLFYSVGIGQISSEVPQNLSASRPQDRQFILSSKKLLLSDSGFYLCAWAGGLDQPQHFGDGTRLSIL.

The chain recombines TRBV3-1 (or the pseudogene TRBV3-2) with TRBJ2-5; possibly TRBD2 for D (5 bases). Germline loops: CDR1 LGHDT, CDR2 YNNKEL (reference sequence). This CDR3 is built from 15 residues. V lost 1 base and J lost 3, with 12 bases in between. Here the CDR3 DNA reads TGTGCCAGCAGCCAAGTGTACGCCGGGAAAGAGACCCAGTACTTC. It translates to CASSQVYAGKETQYF.

The chain has TRBV19 and TRBJ1-5; D remains unclear. Trimming took off 7 bases at V and 2 bases at J, with 9 bases between the two ends. The germline gives CDR1 LNHDA, CDR2 SQIVND (reference sequence). The CDR3 sequence is 13 residues long. CDR3 protein: CASNRDGNQPQHF. The CDR3 DNA is TGTGCCAGTAACCGGGATGGCAATCAGCCCCAGCATTTT.

This chain uses TRBV9 with TRBJ1-3; maybe TRBD1 (5 bases). Germline-derived CDR1 and CDR2 are SGDLS and YYNGEE. The CDR3 is made up of 15 amino acids. The V gene lost 6 bases and the J gene lost 4 bases, with 17 bases spanning the gap. CDR3 sequence (DNA): TGTGCCAGCAATCCAGGGCAGGCGGCCGGAAACACCATATATTTT. This sequence encodes CASNPGQAAGNTIYF.

This chain connects TRBV3-1 (or the pseudogene TRBV3-2) to TRBJ1-5, with 9 bases aligning to TRBD1. CDR3 length equals 17 residues. The ends lost 1 base at V and 3 bases at J; junction bases unmatched: 7. Germline assignment: CDR1 LGHDT and CDR2 YNNKEL (reference sequence). CDR3 DNA sequence: TGTGCCAGCAGCCAAGGGGGGGGGACAGGGATCAATCAGCCCCAGCATTTT. It specifies CASSQGGGTGINQPQHF.

The genes are TRBV7-9 and TRBJ1-4; the match to TRBD1 covers 8 bases. J gave up 4 bases and V 7 bases, and 8 bases lay outside the gene matches. Germline loops: CDR1 SEHNR, CDR2 FQNEAQ (reference sequence). CDR3 length: 15 amino acids. CDR3 region: CASTGDRQLNEKLFF. CDR3 nucleotide sequence: TGTGCCAGCACTGGGGACAGGCAACTTAATGAAAAACTGTTTTTT.

The rearrangement joins TRBV7-9 to TRBJ1-1, with 8 bases that match TRBD1. The V gene's germline CDR1 is SEHNR and CDR2 FQNEAQ (reference sequence). V lost 3 bases and J lost 1; bases outside the gene matches: 1. This CDR3 comprises 14 residues. DNA for the CDR3: TGTGCCAGCAGCTTTGGACAGGGGAACACTGAAGCTTTCTTT. Translating it yields CASSFGQGNTEAFF.

CDR3 coding DNA: TGTGCCAGTAGTATAAGGACAGAAATGAACACTGAAGCTTTCTTT. Translated: CASSIRTEMNTEAFF. The chain recombines TRBV19 with TRBJ1-1; D may be TRBD1 (6 bases). CDR1 is LNHDA, CDR2 SQIVND, per germline (reference sequence). This CDR3 is built from 15 residues. Deletions cut 2 bases from V and 0 bases from J, with 10 bases between.

V and J are TRBV19 and TRBJ1-1; TRBD1 is a possible D gene (6 bases). The CDR3 consists of 17 residues. Germline V gene lookup returns CDR1 LNHDA and CDR2 SQIVND (reference sequence). Trimming stripped 1 base from V and 4 bases from J, with 19 bases between. The CDR3 sequence is CASSIAPPYRVGTEAFF. The CDR3 nucleotides read TGTGCCAGTAGTATAGCCCCTCCCTACAGGGTTGGCACTGAAGCTTTCTTT. Looking up the rest from reference TRBV19 and TRBJ1-1 gives the full variable domain: DGGITQSPKYLFRKEGQNVTLSCEQNLNHDAMYWYRQDPGQGLRLIYYSQIVNDFQKGDIAEGYSVSREKKESFPLTVTSAQKNPTAFYLCASSIAPPYRVGTEAFFGQGTRLTVV.

This chain joins TRBV12-3 or TRBV12-4 and TRBJ2-2; D is unresolved. The CDR3 contains 13 residues. V shed 6 bases and J shed 6 bases, with 11 bases lying between them. The CDR3 DNA sequence: TGTGCCAGCAGCTGGGCCACCTCCGGGGAGCTGTTTTTT. It yields the protein CASSWATSGELFF.

This rearrangement joins TRBV5-5 to TRBJ1-1; possibly TRBD1 for D (5 bases). The CDR3 runs to 12 residues. Trimming pared 4 bases from V and 11 bases from J, leaving 15 bases between. CDR1 SGHKS and CDR2 YYEKEE come from the germline V gene (reference sequence). The CDR3 bases are TGTGCCAGCAGCCTCTACTTAGGGGTCGCTTTCTTT. As protein: CASSLYLGVAFF. Based on the CDR3 plus reference TRBV5-5 and TRBJ1-1, the full variable domain is DAGVTQSPTHLIKTRGQQVTLRCSPISGHKSVSWYQQVLGQGPQFIFQYYEKEERGRGNFPDRFSARQFPNYSSELNVNALLLGDSALYLCASSLYLGVAFFGQGTRLTVV.

The chain recombines TRBV7-2 with TRBJ2-2, with TRBD2 identical over 9 bases. This CDR3 spans 16 amino acids. Per germline, CDR1 SGHTA and CDR2 FQGNSA. The junction had 7 bases not matched to a gene; V was cut back by 2 bases and J by 6 bases. For the CDR3, the DNA is TGTGCCAGCAGCTTAAGCTTCCGCGGGGGGGCCGGGGAGCTGTTTTTT. Protein: CASSLSFRGGAGELFF.